The clone carrying this TCR beta chain was detected a few times. The target antigen is unknown. The sample belongs to a study of type 1 and type 2 diabetes patients. Study summary: CD4+ or CD8+ T cells were positively selected from PBMCs with microbeads.

Study-level points and caveats: A median of one highly-expanded CD4+ clone, covering around 4% of reads, occurred in type 2 diabetes. With limited T2D and control samples, some T1D-only expanded clones may not be T1D-specific.

The CDR3 is 14 residues long. The V gene end was trimmed by 0 bases and the J gene end by 5 bases; junction bases not matched to a gene: 3. CDR1 is SGDLS, CDR2 YYNGEE, per germline. PCR was run on genomic DNA. Multiplex PCR with 30 forward and 13 reverse primers amplified the TCR beta CDR3. MiXCR, applied by TCRdb to the multiplex PCR reads, yields one record per CDR3 protein. Of fewer than 300,000 distinct CDR3 sequences listed, around 47% are singletons. Sample: peripheral blood mononuclear cells (PBMCs). The TCR sequence derives from a man between 18 and 35 years old with type 2 diabetes. The chain links TRBV9 to TRBJ2-5; 8 positions agree with TRBD2. CDR3 DNA sequence: TGTGCCAGCAGCGTAGCGGGGGGGCCGGAGACCCAGTACTTC. This gives the protein CASSVAGGPETQYF.